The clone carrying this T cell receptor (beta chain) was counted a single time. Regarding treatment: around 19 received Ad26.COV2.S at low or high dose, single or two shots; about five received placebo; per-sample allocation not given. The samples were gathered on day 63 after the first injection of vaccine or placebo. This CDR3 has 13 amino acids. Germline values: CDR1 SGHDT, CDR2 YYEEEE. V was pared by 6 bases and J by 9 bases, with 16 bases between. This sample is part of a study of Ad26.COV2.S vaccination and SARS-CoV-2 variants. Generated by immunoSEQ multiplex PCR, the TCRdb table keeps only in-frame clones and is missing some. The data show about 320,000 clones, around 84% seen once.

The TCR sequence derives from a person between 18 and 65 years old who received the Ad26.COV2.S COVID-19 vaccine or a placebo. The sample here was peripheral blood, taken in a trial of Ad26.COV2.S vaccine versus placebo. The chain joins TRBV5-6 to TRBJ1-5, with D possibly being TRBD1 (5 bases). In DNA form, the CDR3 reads TGTGCCAGCACCCGGGACGGGCTGAGGCCCCAGCATTTT. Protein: CASTRDGLRPQHF.